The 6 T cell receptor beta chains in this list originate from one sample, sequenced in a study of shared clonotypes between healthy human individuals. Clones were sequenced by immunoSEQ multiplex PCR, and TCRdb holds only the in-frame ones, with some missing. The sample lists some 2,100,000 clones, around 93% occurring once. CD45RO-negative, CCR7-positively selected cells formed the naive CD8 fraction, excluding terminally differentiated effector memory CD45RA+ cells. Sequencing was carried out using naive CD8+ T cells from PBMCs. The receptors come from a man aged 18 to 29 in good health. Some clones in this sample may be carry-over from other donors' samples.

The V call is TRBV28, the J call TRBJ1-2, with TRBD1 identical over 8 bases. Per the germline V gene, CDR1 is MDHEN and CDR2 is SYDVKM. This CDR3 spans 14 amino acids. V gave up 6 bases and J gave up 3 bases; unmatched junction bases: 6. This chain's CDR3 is CASSLQGAYYGYTF. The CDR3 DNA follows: TGTGCCAGCAGCCTGCAGGGGGCCTACTATGGCTACACCTTC.

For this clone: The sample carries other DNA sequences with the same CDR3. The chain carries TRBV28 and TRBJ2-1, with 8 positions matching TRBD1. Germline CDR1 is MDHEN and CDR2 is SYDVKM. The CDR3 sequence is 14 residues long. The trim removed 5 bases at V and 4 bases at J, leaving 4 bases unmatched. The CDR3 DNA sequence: TGTGCCAGCAGTCTCCGGACAGGGTACAATGAGCAGTTCTTC. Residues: CASSLRTGYNEQFF. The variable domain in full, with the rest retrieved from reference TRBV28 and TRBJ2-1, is DVKVTQSSRYLVKRTGEKVFLECVQDMDHENMFWYRQDPGLGLRLIYFSYDVKMKEKGDIPEGYSVSREKKERFSLILESASTNQTSMYLCASSLRTGYNEQFFGPGTRLTVL.

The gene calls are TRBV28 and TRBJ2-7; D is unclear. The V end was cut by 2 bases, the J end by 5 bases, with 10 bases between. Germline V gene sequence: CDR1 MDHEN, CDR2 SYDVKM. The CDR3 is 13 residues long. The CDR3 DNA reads TGTGCCAGCAGTTTACTGACGGGCCACGAGCAGTACTTC. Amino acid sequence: CASSLLTGHEQYF. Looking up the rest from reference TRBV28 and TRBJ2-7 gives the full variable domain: DVKVTQSSRYLVKRTGEKVFLECVQDMDHENMFWYRQDPGLGLRLIYFSYDVKMKEKGDIPEGYSVSREKKERFSLILESASTNQTSMYLCASSLLTGHEQYFGPGTRLTVT.

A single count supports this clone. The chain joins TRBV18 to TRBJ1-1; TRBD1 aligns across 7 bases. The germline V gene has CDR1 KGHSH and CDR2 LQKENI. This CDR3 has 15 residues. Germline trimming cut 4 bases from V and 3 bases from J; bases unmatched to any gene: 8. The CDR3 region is CASSLPGQFYTEAFF. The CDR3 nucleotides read TGTGCCAGCTCACTACCGGGACAGTTTTACACTGAAGCTTTCTTT.

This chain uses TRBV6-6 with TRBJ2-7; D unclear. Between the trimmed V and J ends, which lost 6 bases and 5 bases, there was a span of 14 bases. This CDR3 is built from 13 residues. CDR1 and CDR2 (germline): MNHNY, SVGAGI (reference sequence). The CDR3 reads CASSLRSGDEQYF. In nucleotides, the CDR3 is TGTGCCAGCAGCCTGCGGTCTGGAGACGAGCAGTACTTC.

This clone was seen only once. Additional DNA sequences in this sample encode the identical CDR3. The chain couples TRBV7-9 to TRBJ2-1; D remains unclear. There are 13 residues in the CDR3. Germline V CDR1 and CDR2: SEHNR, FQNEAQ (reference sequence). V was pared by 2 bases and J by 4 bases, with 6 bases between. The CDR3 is CASSLPRYNEQFF. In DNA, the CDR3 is TGTGCCAGCAGCTTACCTCGGTACAATGAGCAGTTCTTC.